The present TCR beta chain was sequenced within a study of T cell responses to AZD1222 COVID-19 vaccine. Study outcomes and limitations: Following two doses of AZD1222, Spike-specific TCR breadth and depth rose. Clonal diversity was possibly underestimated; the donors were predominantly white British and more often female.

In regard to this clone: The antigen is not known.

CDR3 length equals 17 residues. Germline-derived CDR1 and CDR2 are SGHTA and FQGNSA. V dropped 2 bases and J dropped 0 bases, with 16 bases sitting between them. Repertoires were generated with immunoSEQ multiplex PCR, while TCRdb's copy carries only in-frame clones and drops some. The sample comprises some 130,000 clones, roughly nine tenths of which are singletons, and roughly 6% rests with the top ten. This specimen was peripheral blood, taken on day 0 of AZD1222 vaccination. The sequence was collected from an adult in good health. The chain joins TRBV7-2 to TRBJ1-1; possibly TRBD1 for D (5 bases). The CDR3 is CASSLILFQGMNTEAFF. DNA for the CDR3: TGTGCCAGCAGCTTAATACTTTTTCAGGGAATGAACACTGAAGCTTTCTTT.